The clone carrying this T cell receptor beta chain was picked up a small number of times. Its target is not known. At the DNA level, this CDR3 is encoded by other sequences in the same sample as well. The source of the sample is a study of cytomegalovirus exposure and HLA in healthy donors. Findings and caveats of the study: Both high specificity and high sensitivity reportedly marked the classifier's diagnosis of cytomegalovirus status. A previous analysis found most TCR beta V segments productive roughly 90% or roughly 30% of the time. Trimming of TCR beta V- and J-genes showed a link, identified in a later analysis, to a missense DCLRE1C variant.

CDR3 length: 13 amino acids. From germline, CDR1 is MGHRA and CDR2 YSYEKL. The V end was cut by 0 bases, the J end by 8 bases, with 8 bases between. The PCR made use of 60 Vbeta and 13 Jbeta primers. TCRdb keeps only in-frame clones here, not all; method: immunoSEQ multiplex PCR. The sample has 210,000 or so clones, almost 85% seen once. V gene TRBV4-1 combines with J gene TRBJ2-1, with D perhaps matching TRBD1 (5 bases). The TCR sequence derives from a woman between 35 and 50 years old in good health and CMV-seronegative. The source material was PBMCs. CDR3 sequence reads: CASSQDRVDEQFF. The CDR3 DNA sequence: TGCGCCAGCAGCCAAGACAGGGTCGATGAGCAGTTCTTC.